The 13 T cell receptor beta chains reported below all come from one sample, sequenced in a study of blood T cell repertoires in COVID-19. The repertoire was sequenced with immunoSEQ multiplex PCR; TCRdb's copy has only in-frame clones and lacks some. The table records roughly 200,000 clones, around 80% of them present only once. Sequenced sample: peripheral blood. The receptors were gathered from a woman of 80 years or more with active or convalescent COVID-19.

J is TRBJ1-1 and V is TRBV18; D uncertain. The CDR3 contains 13 residues. Trimming left V 2 bases short and J 0 bases short, with 4 bases between. Germline CDR1 KGHSH, CDR2 LQKENI. The CDR3 spells CASSPELNTEAFF. In DNA form, the CDR3 reads TGTGCCAGCTCACCAGAGCTGAACACTGAAGCTTTCTTT. Full variable domain (outside the CDR3, taken from reference TRBV18 and TRBJ1-1): NAGVMQNPRHLVRRRGQEARLRCSPMKGHSHVYWYRQLPEEGLKFMVYLQKENIIDESGMPKERFSAEFPKEGPSILRIQQVVRGDSAAYFCASSPELNTEAFFGQGTRLTVV.

The V and J genes are TRBV6-6 and TRBJ1-1; TRBD1 might be the D (5 bases). Germline loops: CDR1 MNHNY, CDR2 SVGAGI (reference sequence). This CDR3 comprises 16 residues. Trimming shortened V by 1 base and J by 4 bases, and 16 bases separated the two germline ends. The DNA of the CDR3 is TGTGCCAGCAGTTACTGGAGGGGAGTATTGGGCACTGAAGCTTTCTTT. This translates into CASSYWRGVLGTEAFF.

The chain uses TRBV7-9 and TRBJ1-2; possible D gene TRBD1, 6 bases. CDR3 length: 12 residues. The V end was cut by 5 bases, the J end by 7 bases, with 11 bases between. The germline gives CDR1 SEHNR, CDR2 FQNEAQ (reference sequence). The CDR3 nucleotides are TGTGCCAGCAGCCGGGGACAAGGTGGCTACACCTTC. Residues: CASSRGQGGYTF.

V gene TRBV24-1 combines with J gene TRBJ2-5; 8 bases line up with TRBD1. The CDR3 contains 15 residues. Trimming at V came to 7 bases and at J to 5 bases, leaving 11 bases not matched to a gene. Germline CDR1 KGHDR, CDR2 SFDVKD. CDR3 region: CATSPRQGMGETQYF. CDR3 DNA sequence: TGTGCCACCAGCCCGAGACAGGGGATGGGGGAGACCCAGTACTTC.

This clone was counted only a few times. The V gene is TRBV18, the J gene TRBJ2-5; TRBD1 matches at 8 bases. V dropped 1 base and J dropped 5; count of bases not matched to a gene: 6. Germline loops: CDR1 KGHSH, CDR2 LQKENI. This CDR3 has 15 residues. The CDR3 sequence is CASSPQTGVAETQYF. The CDR3 DNA reads as TGTGCCAGCTCACCACAGACAGGGGTCGCGGAGACCCAGTACTTC. The entire variable domain, with the rest obtained from reference TRBV18 and TRBJ2-5, is as follows: NAGVMQNPRHLVRRRGQEARLRCSPMKGHSHVYWYRQLPEEGLKFMVYLQKENIIDESGMPKERFSAEFPKEGPSILRIQQVVRGDSAAYFCASSPQTGVAETQYFGPGTRLLVL.

The chain employs TRBV19 and TRBJ1-5; 11 nucleotides align to TRBD1. The CDR3 spans 15 residues. Looked up from germline, CDR1 is LNHDA and CDR2 is SQIVND (reference sequence). V lost 7 bases, J lost 1 base, and 3 bases stayed unmatched. The CDR3 sequence: CASTGQGASNQPQHF. The CDR3 nucleotides are TGTGCCAGTACAGGACAGGGGGCGAGCAATCAGCCCCAGCATTTT.

The rearrangement joins TRBV6-5 to TRBJ1-3, with 7 bases identical to TRBD1. The germline CDR1 and CDR2 sequences are MNHEY and SVGAGI. CDR3 length equals 15 residues. The trim removed 0 bases at V and 3 bases at J, leaving 2 bases unmatched. DNA for the CDR3: TGTGCCAGCAGTTACTCCTGGGACAGTGGAAACACCATATATTTT. It codes for CASSYSWDSGNTIYF.

The gene calls are TRBV29-1 and TRBJ1-3; 8 bases fit TRBD1. This CDR3 comprises 13 residues. In germline, CDR1 is SQVTM, CDR2 ANQGSEA. V dropped 2 bases and J dropped 14; count of bases not matched to a gene: 11. DNA for the CDR3: TGCAGCGTTGAACCTACTCCGGGACAGGTCTTATATTTT. This gives the protein CSVEPTPGQVLYF.

V and J are TRBV7-2 and TRBJ2-5, with no clear D. Germline V CDR1 and CDR2: SGHTA, FQGNSA. With 5 bases removed from V and 4 bases from J, the gap between germline ends came to 17 bases. The CDR3 has 15 residues. DNA of the CDR3: TGTGCCAGCAGCCTCACTTACCAAAACGGAGAGACCCAGTACTTC. Protein product: CASSLTYQNGETQYF.

This clone showed up just a few times. At one end, the junction sequence differs from germline, possibly due to a read error. This chain uses TRBV7-7 with TRBJ2-2, with 10 bases aligning to TRBD1. CDR3 length: 17 amino acids. Germline CDR1 SSHAT, CDR2 FNYEAQ (reference sequence). The CDR3 nucleotides read TGTGCTAGCAGCGAAAGACGGGACAGGGGTATCACCGGGGAGCTGTTTTTT. The encoded protein is CASSERRDRGITGELFF.

This clone occurred a few times. This sequence joins TRBV7-9 and TRBJ1-1, with 7 bases lining up with TRBD1. The V gene end was trimmed by 5 bases and the J gene end by 1 base; junction bases not matched to a gene: 7. The CDR3 loop spans 15 amino acids. CDR1 SEHNR and CDR2 FQNEAQ come from the germline V gene (reference sequence). This chain's CDR3 is CASSPWTGSNTEAFF. DNA for the CDR3: TGTGCCAGCAGCCCATGGACAGGCTCGAACACTGAAGCTTTCTTT.

The chain uses TRBV5-1 and TRBJ2-2; no firm D call. Trimming stripped 7 bases from V and 1 base from J, with 8 bases between. The CDR3 runs 13 residues. Per germline, CDR1 SGHRS and CDR2 YFSETQ. The CDR3 sequence: CASEPLNTGELFF. CDR3 DNA: TGCGCCAGCGAGCCTCTGAACACCGGGGAGCTGTTTTTT. Complete variable domain (other parts from reference TRBV5-1 and TRBJ2-2): KAGVTQTPRYLIKTRGQQVTLSCSPISGHRSVSWYQQTPGQGLQFLFEYFSETQRNKGNFPGRFSGRQFSNSRSEMNVSTLELGDSALYLCASEPLNTGELFFGEGSRLTVL.

The V and J genes are TRBV5-6 and TRBJ2-3; no clear D gene. Germline V gives CDR1 SGHDT, CDR2 YYEEEE. The length of the CDR3 is 16 residues. The ends were cut back, 0 bases at V and 4 bases at J, with 15 bases in the middle. The CDR3 here is CASSLDRVTVSDTQYF. Here the CDR3 DNA reads TGTGCCAGCAGCTTGGACCGGGTCACCGTTTCAGATACGCAGTATTTT.